Listed below are T cell receptor beta chains from one sample, sequenced in a study of control samples from healthy donors and cancer patients. Produced via immunoSEQ multiplex PCR; TCRdb's table is partial and in-frame only. The sample includes about 30,000 clones, 70% to 85% seen only once; the top ten take around 20%. The specimen sequenced was PBMCs. The receptors originated from a man in his 60s with head and neck cancer. Both conserved end residues are part of each CDR3. The D gene is left open where the match is weak. A clone size is listed for some rows: how often the clone was seen (once, few, many), or a class if it is expanded.

d_call: .; j_call: TRBJ2-2; v_call: TRBV28; clone_size: medium-sized; cdr3_aa: CASNPGDPNTGELFF; cdr3_nt: TGTGCCAGCAACCCGGGCGACCCGAACACCGGGGAGCTGTTTTTT
d_call: .; j_call: TRBJ1-2; v_call: TRBV19; clone_size: .; cdr3_aa: CASRSGTLDYTF; cdr3_nt: TGTGCCAGTAGATCCGGGACATTGGACTACACCTTC
d_call: .; j_call: TRBJ1-1; v_call: TRBV18; clone_size: .; cdr3_aa: CASSPGQATEAFF; cdr3_nt: TGTGCCAGCTCACCGGGTCAGGCCACTGAAGCTTTCTTT
d_call: .; j_call: TRBJ1-3; v_call: TRBV30; clone_size: .; cdr3_aa: CAWIGVSGNTIYF; cdr3_nt: TGTGCCTGGATAGGGGTTTCTGGAAACACCATATATTTT
d_call: TRBD1; j_call: TRBJ2-7; v_call: TRBV28; clone_size: .; cdr3_aa: CASSFPGQRDYEQYF; cdr3_nt: TGTGCCAGCAGTTTTCCGGGACAGAGGGACTACGAGCAGTACTTC
d_call: .; j_call: TRBJ2-3; v_call: TRBV6-4; clone_size: .; cdr3_aa: CASSDTLAGGAGDTQYF; cdr3_nt: TGTGCCAGCAGCGACACTCTAGCCGGGGGCGCGGGAGATACGCAGTATTTT
d_call: TRBD1; j_call: TRBJ2-7; v_call: TRBV30; clone_size: .; cdr3_aa: CAWTPGQGREQYF; cdr3_nt: TGTGCCTGGACCCCGGGACAGGGGCGCGAGCAGTACTTC
d_call: TRBD1; j_call: TRBJ2-3; v_call: TRBV19; clone_size: medium-sized; cdr3_aa: CASSEGTGKFDTQYF; cdr3_nt: TGTGCCAGTAGTGAAGGGACAGGGAAGTTTGATACGCAGTATTTT
d_call: .; j_call: TRBJ2-3; v_call: TRBV4-3; clone_size: .; cdr3_aa: CASSQDPGLGTDTQYF; cdr3_nt: TGCGCCAGCAGCCAAGATCCGGGACTGGGGACAGATACGCAGTATTTT
d_call: .; j_call: TRBJ2-4; v_call: TRBV27; clone_size: .; cdr3_aa: CASSLRQGRAKNIQYF; cdr3_nt: TGTGCCAGCAGTTTGCGGCAGGGTCGAGCCAAAAACATTCAGTACTTC
d_call: .; j_call: TRBJ2-7; v_call: TRBV19; clone_size: .; cdr3_aa: CASRGSKSYEQYF; cdr3_nt: TGTGCCAGTCGTGGGAGCAAGTCCTACGAGCAGTACTTC
d_call: TRBD2; j_call: TRBJ2-5; v_call: TRBV27; clone_size: .; cdr3_aa: CASSHPAGGGETQYF; cdr3_nt: TGTGCCAGCAGTCACCCGGCGGGGGGCGGCGAGACCCAGTACTTC
d_call: .; j_call: TRBJ1-1; v_call: TRBV15; clone_size: once; cdr3_aa: CATSTKWGYGDTEAFF; cdr3_nt: TGTGCCACCAGCACAAAGTGGGGGTACGGGGACACTGAAGCTTTCTTT
d_call: .; j_call: TRBJ2-1; v_call: TRBV7-3; clone_size: .; cdr3_aa: CASSSRPDIGEQFF; cdr3_nt: TGTGCCAGCAGCTCCCGACCGGACATTGGTGAGCAGTTCTTC
d_call: TRBD2; j_call: TRBJ2-5; v_call: TRBV4-2; clone_size: .; cdr3_aa: CASSHPTSGTVMETQYF; cdr3_nt: TGTGCCAGCAGCCATCCGACTAGCGGGACAGTGATGGAGACCCAGTACTTC
d_call: TRBD2; j_call: TRBJ2-5; v_call: TRBV18; clone_size: .; cdr3_aa: CASSPTKTSGFQETQYF; cdr3_nt: TGTGCCAGCTCACCGACGAAGACTAGCGGGTTCCAAGAGACCCAGTACTTC
d_call: .; j_call: TRBJ1-1; v_call: TRBV3-1/TRBV3-2; clone_size: .; cdr3_aa: CASSQRGSRTEAFF; cdr3_nt: TGTGCCAGCAGCCAAAGGGGCTCTAGGACTGAAGCTTTCTTT
d_call: .; j_call: TRBJ2-3; v_call: TRBV10-3; clone_size: few; cdr3_aa: CAISESGREAFTDTQYF; cdr3_nt: TGTGCCATCAGTGAGTCCGGCCGAGAGGCTTTCACAGATACGCAGTATTTT
d_call: TRBD1; j_call: TRBJ2-1; v_call: TRBV9; clone_size: .; cdr3_aa: CASSVGEGTGTHEQFF; cdr3_nt: TGTGCCAGCAGCGTAGGGGAGGGGACAGGGACCCATGAGCAGTTCTTC
d_call: TRBD1; j_call: TRBJ1-2; v_call: TRBV28; clone_size: .; cdr3_aa: CASSFLGQNYGYTF; cdr3_nt: TGTGCCAGCAGTTTCTTGGGACAGAACTATGGCTACACCTTC
d_call: .; j_call: TRBJ2-6; v_call: TRBV7-6; clone_size: .; cdr3_aa: CASSLEKFSGANVLTF; cdr3_nt: TGTGCCAGCAGCTTAGAGAAATTCTCTGGGGCCAACGTCCTGACTTTC
d_call: TRBD1; j_call: TRBJ1-5; v_call: TRBV12-5; clone_size: .; cdr3_aa: CASGLVQGGQPQHF; cdr3_nt: TGTGCTAGTGGTTTGGTACAGGGGGGTCAGCCCCAGCATTTT
d_call: .; j_call: TRBJ2-2; v_call: TRBV4-1; clone_size: few; cdr3_aa: CASSERNTGELFF; cdr3_nt: TGCGCCAGCAGCGAGCGTAACACCGGGGAGCTGTTTTTT
d_call: TRBD1; j_call: TRBJ1-1; v_call: TRBV28; clone_size: .; cdr3_aa: CASSVGTGWNTEAFF; cdr3_nt: TGTGCCAGCAGTGTAGGGACAGGGTGGAACACTGAAGCTTTCTTT
d_call: TRBD2; j_call: TRBJ2-1; v_call: TRBV3-1/TRBV3-2; clone_size: once; cdr3_aa: CASGGRSGSSYNEQFF; cdr3_nt: TGTGCCAGCGGGGGGCGAAGCGGGAGCTCCTACAATGAGCAGTTCTTC
d_call: TRBD2; j_call: TRBJ2-1; v_call: TRBV5-4; clone_size: .; cdr3_aa: CASSLIVGLANEQFF; cdr3_nt: TGTGCCAGCAGCTTGATCGTAGGACTAGCTAATGAGCAGTTCTTC
d_call: .; j_call: TRBJ2-6; v_call: TRBV19; clone_size: .; cdr3_aa: CASSRDRASGANVLTF; cdr3_nt: TGTGCCAGTAGTAGGGACCGAGCCTCTGGGGCCAACGTCCTGACTTTC
d_call: .; j_call: TRBJ2-6; v_call: TRBV19; clone_size: .; cdr3_aa: CASSTTVTGANVLTF; cdr3_nt: TGTGCCAGTAGTACGACAGTAACTGGGGCCAACGTCCTGACTTTC
d_call: .; j_call: TRBJ1-6; v_call: TRBV5-6; clone_size: .; cdr3_aa: CASSSAGRSSYNSPLHF; cdr3_nt: TGTGCCAGCAGCTCCGCCGGTCGAAGCTCCTATAATTCACCCCTCCACTTT
d_call: TRBD1; j_call: TRBJ2-7; v_call: TRBV6-5; clone_size: .; cdr3_aa: CASSSPTGDEQYF; cdr3_nt: TGTGCCAGCAGTTCCCCGACAGGGGACGAGCAGTACTTC
d_call: TRBD2; j_call: TRBJ2-3; v_call: TRBV6-1; clone_size: once; cdr3_aa: CASSGGLAGLSDTQYF; cdr3_nt: TGTGCCAGCAGTGGAGGACTAGCGGGATTGTCAGATACGCAGTATTTT
d_call: .; j_call: TRBJ1-6; v_call: TRBV19; clone_size: few; cdr3_aa: CASNYGQSNRANSPLHF; cdr3_nt: TGTGCCAGTAACTATGGACAGTCAAACCGCGCTAATTCACCCCTCCACTTT
d_call: .; j_call: TRBJ1-1; v_call: TRBV19; clone_size: .; cdr3_aa: CASKRGQVNTEAFF; cdr3_nt: TGTGCCAGTAAGAGAGGCCAGGTGAACACTGAAGCTTTCTTT
d_call: .; j_call: TRBJ2-7; v_call: TRBV28; clone_size: .; cdr3_aa: CARHPEQYF; cdr3_nt: TGTGCCCGGCACCCCGAGCAGTACTTC
d_call: .; j_call: TRBJ2-1; v_call: TRBV6-5; clone_size: .; cdr3_aa: CASSYANNEQFF; cdr3_nt: TGTGCCAGCAGTTACGCAAACAATGAGCAGTTCTTC
d_call: .; j_call: TRBJ2-1; v_call: TRBV7-2; clone_size: .; cdr3_aa: CASSSKSGPGEQFF; cdr3_nt: TGTGCCAGCAGCTCCAAGTCGGGACCAGGTGAGCAGTTCTTC
d_call: TRBD1; j_call: TRBJ1-6; v_call: TRBV28; clone_size: .; cdr3_aa: CASLTGETGGSPLHF; cdr3_nt: TGTGCCAGCCTGACTGGGGAGACAGGGGGATCACCCCTCCACTTT
d_call: .; j_call: TRBJ2-1; v_call: TRBV5-1; clone_size: .; cdr3_aa: CASSLVAGSSYNEQFF; cdr3_nt: TGCGCCAGCAGCTTGGTGGCGGGGAGCTCCTACAATGAGCAGTTCTTC
d_call: .; j_call: TRBJ2-5; v_call: TRBV5-4; clone_size: once; cdr3_aa: CASSVSGNQETQYF; cdr3_nt: TGTGCCAGCAGCGTGTCAGGGAACCAAGAGACCCAGTACTTC
d_call: .; j_call: TRBJ2-2; v_call: TRBV27; clone_size: .; cdr3_aa: CASSFGGLAGELFF; cdr3_nt: TGTGCCAGCAGTTTCGGGGGTTTAGCCGGGGAGCTGTTTTTT
d_call: TRBD1; j_call: TRBJ1-2; v_call: TRBV19; clone_size: once; cdr3_aa: CASSAPRTGVHYGYTF; cdr3_nt: TGTGCCAGTAGTGCTCCCCGGACAGGGGTTCACTATGGCTACACCTTC
d_call: TRBD1; j_call: TRBJ1-1; v_call: TRBV12-3/TRBV12-4; clone_size: .; cdr3_aa: CASSEGQGEAFF; cdr3_nt: TGTGCCAGCAGTGAAGGACAGGGTGAAGCTTTCTTT
d_call: .; j_call: TRBJ2-3; v_call: TRBV30; clone_size: .; cdr3_aa: CAWSIGLIASTDTQYF; cdr3_nt: TGTGCCTGGAGTATAGGTTTGATAGCAAGCACAGATACGCAGTATTTT
d_call: TRBD1; j_call: TRBJ2-1; v_call: TRBV16; clone_size: .; cdr3_aa: CASSPRQGYNEQFF; cdr3_nt: TGTGCCAGCAGCCCCCGACAGGGGTACAATGAGCAGTTCTTC
d_call: .; j_call: TRBJ2-7; v_call: TRBV4-1; clone_size: .; cdr3_aa: CASSRGIGLYEQYF; cdr3_nt: TGCGCCAGCAGCCGGGGGATAGGGCTCTACGAGCAGTACTTC
d_call: TRBD2; j_call: TRBJ2-1; v_call: TRBV25-1; clone_size: .; cdr3_aa: CASSDSLAARSYNEQFF; cdr3_nt: TGTGCCAGCAGTGATTCGCTAGCGGCACGCTCCTACAATGAGCAGTTCTTC
d_call: TRBD1; j_call: TRBJ2-3; v_call: TRBV5-4; clone_size: few; cdr3_aa: CASSYRGLTDTQYF; cdr3_nt: TGTGCCAGCAGCTACAGGGGGCTCACAGATACGCAGTATTTT
d_call: .; j_call: TRBJ1-5; v_call: TRBV27; clone_size: .; cdr3_aa: CASSPGGPWKPQHF; cdr3_nt: TGTGCCAGCAGTCCCGGGGGCCCCTGGAAGCCCCAGCATTTT
d_call: .; j_call: TRBJ1-5; v_call: TRBV6-5; clone_size: .; cdr3_aa: CASTHVAGEDQPQHF; cdr3_nt: TGTGCCAGCACCCATGTGGCGGGGGAGGATCAGCCCCAGCATTTT
d_call: TRBD1; j_call: TRBJ1-2; v_call: TRBV28; clone_size: .; cdr3_aa: CASSLLDRLRAYGYTF; cdr3_nt: TGTGCCAGCAGTTTGCTGGACAGGTTAAGAGCCTATGGCTACACCTTC
d_call: .; j_call: TRBJ2-5; v_call: TRBV9; clone_size: .; cdr3_aa: CASSAKRGMETQYF; cdr3_nt: TGTGCCAGCAGCGCCAAGAGGGGGATGGAGACCCAGTACTTC
d_call: .; j_call: TRBJ2-3; v_call: TRBV7-2; clone_size: .; cdr3_aa: CASRLNEQGCADTQYF; cdr3_nt: TGTGCCAGCAGACTAAACGAGCAGGGATGCGCAGATACGCAGTATTTT
d_call: .; j_call: TRBJ2-2; v_call: TRBV4-1; clone_size: .; cdr3_aa: CASSHRFTGELFF; cdr3_nt: TGCGCCAGCAGCCACAGGTTCACCGGGGAGCTGTTTTTT
d_call: .; j_call: TRBJ2-7; v_call: TRBV20-1; clone_size: .; cdr3_aa: CSAPRTYEQYF; cdr3_nt: TGCAGTGCTCCTCGAACCTACGAGCAGTACTTC
d_call: TRBD2; j_call: TRBJ2-7; v_call: TRBV6-5; clone_size: .; cdr3_aa: CASKTLLGGFHEQYF; cdr3_nt: TGTGCCAGCAAGACACTTCTGGGGGGGTTCCACGAGCAGTACTTC
d_call: TRBD1; j_call: TRBJ2-5; v_call: TRBV12-5; clone_size: .; cdr3_aa: CASGLGQGGGQETQYF; cdr3_nt: TGTGCTAGTGGTTTGGGACAGGGTGGCGGGCAAGAGACCCAGTACTTC
d_call: .; j_call: TRBJ1-5; v_call: TRBV24-1; clone_size: .; cdr3_aa: CATSDLLPWAEPNQPQHF; cdr3_nt: TGTGCCACCAGTGATTTGCTTCCCTGGGCAGAACCAAATCAGCCCCAGCATTTT
d_call: TRBD1; j_call: TRBJ2-7; v_call: TRBV27; clone_size: .; cdr3_aa: CASSLLGDRGQYEQYF; cdr3_nt: TGTGCCAGCAGTTTACTCGGGGACAGGGGGCAGTACGAGCAGTACTTC
d_call: TRBD2; j_call: TRBJ2-2; v_call: TRBV7-3; clone_size: .; cdr3_aa: CASSPWGGTNTGELFF; cdr3_nt: TGTGCCAGCAGCCCCTGGGGGGGAACGAACACCGGGGAGCTGTTTTTT